This T cell receptor (beta chain) was recorded in a study of blood T cell repertoires in COVID-19 (dated by TCRdb to the early 2020s). Regarding the complete study: Collaborator samples came from the United States, Italy and Spain and covered acute and convalescent phases of COVID-19. A de-identified subject ID, COVID-19 status, age in years and sex were almost always included in the sample metadata. Deeply sampled blood TCRbeta repertoires from subjects exposed to, actively infected with, or recovered from COVID-19 were included in the dataset. Where available, HLA class I and class II types were taken from metadata supplied by the sample provider and were not determined by assay-based typing. Samples came from the ongoing ImmuneRACE study (first 160 participants) plus 1,254 subjects from 6 global collaborators. The repertoires were made available in a free public database intended to serve as a resource for research on the immune response to SARS-CoV-2. The prospective study material was composed of cDNA or gDNA derived from T cells, B-cell-depleted T cells, or PBMCs. Overall results and qualifications from the work: The amount of clinical and demographic metadata varied by source and participant and was provided uncurated.

From its cysteine to its phenylalanine, the CDR3 spans 15 amino acids. The CDR3 DNA has 45 bases and is translated from base 1. V is cut back by 4 bases and J by 2 bases, with 3 bases in the junction unmatched. CDR1 and CDR2 are drawn from the germline V gene: SGHRS, YFSETQ. Regarding this clone: Its antigen is currently not known. Base qualities are not at hand, and no much larger clone is one base apart.

TCRbeta CDR3 regions were amplified from genomic DNA by means of the immunoSEQ Assay, a bias-controlled multiplex PCR. The source study handled its data this way. The number of nucleated cells in each sample was estimated from the amplification of reference gene primers within the assay. Sequence reads were collapsed and filtered to measure the absolute abundance of every unique TCRbeta CDR3 rearrangement. For each sample, productive Simpson clonality was calculated as the square root of Simpson's diversity index across productive rearrangements. In its TCRdb copy, this immuneACCESS table keeps in-frame sequences only and misses some clones. Where compared with another copy, unresolved V genes explain less than half of these, and the others have no known cause. The DNA was the basis for D and trimming; V, J and clone size are from that table. The sample table lists 90,000 to 110,000 clones, 70% to 90% of them with a count of one. Jointly, the top ten make up around a sixth of the sample.

Each collaborating institution followed its own protocols to collect whole blood in K2EDTA tubes. Collaborator samples were shipped for TCRbeta analysis as frozen whole blood, isolated PBMCs, or DNA extracted from either sample type. Sequencing was done on a sample of peripheral blood. This TCR was sampled from a woman in her sixties or seventies with acute or convalescent COVID-19. This chain is built from TRBV5-1 and TRBJ2-7, with 13 bases aligning to TRBD2. The CDR3 region reads CASSGGTSGTYEQYF. In nucleotides, the sequence is TGCGCCAGCAGCGGCGGGACTAGCGGGACCTACGAGCAGTACTTC. Reference TRBV5-1 and TRBJ2-7 genes cover what lies past the CDR3, so the full variable domain is KAGVTQTPRYLIKTRGQQVTLSCSPISGHRSVSWYQQTPGQGLQFLFEYFSETQRNKGNFPGRFSGRQFSNSRSEMNVSTLELGDSALYLCASSGGTSGTYEQYFGPGTRLTVT.